This T cell receptor beta chain was found in a study of blood T cell repertoires in COVID-19. Study at large: Acute and convalescent COVID-19 samples came from the United States, Italy and Spain.

The data were produced by immunoSEQ multiplex PCR, yet TCRdb's version contains in-frame clones alone and is incomplete. The data contain 100,000 to 120,000 clones, 71% of them singletons. V lost 3 bases and J 7 bases, leaving 9 bases between the germline ends. This CDR3 comprises 11 residues. The germline V gene encodes CDR1 DFQATT and CDR2 SNEGSKA (reference sequence). The chain is built from TRBV20-1 and TRBJ1-2, with D hard to call. The sequencing input was peripheral blood. This clonotype was sampled from a woman aged 40 to 50 with acute or convalescent COVID-19. CDR3 DNA: TGCAGTGCTAGCCCGGGGTTTGGCTACACCTTC. It codes for CSASPGFGYTF.